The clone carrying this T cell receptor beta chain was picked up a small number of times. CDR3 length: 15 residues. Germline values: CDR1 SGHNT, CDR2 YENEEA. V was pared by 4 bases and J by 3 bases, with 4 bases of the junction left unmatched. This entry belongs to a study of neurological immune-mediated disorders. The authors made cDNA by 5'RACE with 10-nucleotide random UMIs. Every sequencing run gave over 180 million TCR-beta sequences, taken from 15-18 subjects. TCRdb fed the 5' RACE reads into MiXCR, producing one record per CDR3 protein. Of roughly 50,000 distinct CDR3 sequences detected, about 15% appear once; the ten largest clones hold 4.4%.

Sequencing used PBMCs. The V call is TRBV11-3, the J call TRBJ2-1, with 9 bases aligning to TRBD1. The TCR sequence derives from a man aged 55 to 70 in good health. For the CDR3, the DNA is TGTGCCAGCAGCTACAGACAGGGGGGCTACAATGAGCAGTTCTTC. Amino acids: CASSYRQGGYNEQFF.